The 23 T cell receptor beta chains presented below share a single source sample, sequenced in a study of shared clonotypes between healthy human individuals. Profiling relied on immunoSEQ multiplex PCR, and the TCRdb table lists in-frame clones only, not all of them. The sample carries some 2.4 million clones, roughly 93% recorded once. Sequences were obtained from naive CD4+ T cells from PBMCs. Described subset: CD45RA+ positively selected. The receptors come from a man aged 18 to 30 in good health. Some clones in this sample may be carry-over from other donors' samples.

The chain employs TRBV4-1 and TRBJ2-6; D is unclear. The CDR3 loop spans 16 amino acids. V dropped 1 base and J dropped 7 bases, with 14 bases sitting between them. Germline V gene lookup returns CDR1 MGHRA and CDR2 YSYEKL. The CDR3 protein is CASSQAVTPPANVLTF. The CDR3 region has the DNA TGCGCCAGCAGCCAAGCGGTGACCCCCCCCGCCAACGTCCTGACTTTC.

This chain uses TRBV5-5 with TRBJ2-1; D tentatively reads TRBD1 or TRBD2 (5 bases each). The CDR3 sequence is 15 residues long. Germline CDR1 and CDR2: SGHKS and YYEKEE (reference sequence). V lost 4 bases and J lost 10, with 21 bases in between. CDR3 loop: CASSPGGTTGGEQFF. CDR3 DNA sequence: TGTGCCAGCAGCCCGGGTGGGACGACCGGCGGAGAGCAGTTCTTC. Drawing the rest from reference TRBV5-5 and TRBJ2-1, the complete variable domain is DAGVTQSPTHLIKTRGQQVTLRCSPISGHKSVSWYQQVLGQGPQFIFQYYEKEERGRGNFPDRFSARQFPNYSSELNVNALLLGDSALYLCASSPGGTTGGEQFFGPGTRLTVL.

This sequence joins TRBV7-9 and TRBJ2-5; D is perhaps TRBD1 (5 bases). Trimming removed 7 bases at V and 5 bases at J, with 17 bases between. There are 14 residues in the CDR3. Germline CDR1 is SEHNR and CDR2 is FQNEAQ (reference sequence). CDR3 bases: TGTGCCAGCACCTCCAAGGTGGGGCTGGAGACCCAGTACTTC. This codes for CASTSKVGLETQYF. Supplemented by reference TRBV7-9 and TRBJ2-5, the full variable domain reads DTGVSQNPRHKITKRGQNVTFRCDPISEHNRLYWYRQTLGQGPEFLTYFQNEAQLEKSRLLSDRFSAERPKGSFSTLEIQRTEQGDSAMYLCASTSKVGLETQYFGPGTRLLVL.

The chain recombines TRBV15 with TRBJ2-1, with TRBD2 as a possible D gene (6 bases). The V gene's germline CDR1 is LNHNV and CDR2 YYDKDF (reference sequence). The CDR3 totals 12 residues. Trimming stripped 3 bases from V and 8 bases from J, with 8 bases between. CDR3 sequence (DNA): TGTGCCACCAGCAGCGGAGGGGATGAGCAGTTCTTC. This codes for CATSSGGDEQFF.

The chain employs TRBV19 and TRBJ1-2; perhaps TRBD1 as D (5 bases). CDR3 length equals 13 residues. The ends were cut back, 6 bases at V and 4 bases at J, with 12 bases in the middle. CDR1 and CDR2 from the germline V gene are LNHDA and SQIVND (reference sequence). The DNA of the CDR3 is TGTGCCAGTAGAGAACCAGGGTCCTATGGCTACACCTTC. The encoded protein is CASREPGSYGYTF.

The CDR3, as DNA: TGTGCCAGCACCCTTTCCAGGCCTCCCTACGAGCAGTACTTC. Translating it yields CASTLSRPPYEQYF. The chain combines TRBV28 with TRBJ2-7; D unresolved. With 7 bases removed from V and 2 bases from J, the gap between germline ends came to 15 bases. CDR3 length: 14 residues. Germline V gene sequence: CDR1 MDHEN, CDR2 SYDVKM. The whole variable domain, filled in from reference TRBV28 and TRBJ2-7, reads DVKVTQSSRYLVKRTGEKVFLECVQDMDHENMFWYRQDPGLGLRLIYFSYDVKMKEKGDIPEGYSVSREKKERFSLILESASTNQTSMYLCASTLSRPPYEQYFGPGTRLTVT.

The rearrangement uses TRBV7-2 and TRBJ2-1, with TRBD2 identical over 11 bases. This CDR3 has 16 amino acids. V shed 5 bases, J shed 7 bases, and the junction held 10 bases outside the gene matches. CDR1 and CDR2 from the germline V gene are SGHTA and FQGNSA. CDR3 sequence (DNA): TGTGCCAGCAGCCTCCTCGGGCCTAGCGGGAGGAATGAGCAGTTCTTC. Protein: CASSLLGPSGRNEQFF.

V is TRBV7-2 and J is TRBJ2-1; maybe TRBD1 (6 bases). CDR1 is SGHTA, CDR2 FQGNSA, per germline. The CDR3 covers 14 residues. V was cut by 8 bases and J by 6 bases, with 17 bases left in between. CDR3 bases: TGTGCCAGCTCCCGGCAGGGGCGGGTCAATGAGCAGTTCTTC. Amino acids: CASSRQGRVNEQFF.

This chain connects TRBV18 to TRBJ2-1, with 10 bases fitting TRBD1. The CDR3 runs to 14 residues. In germline, CDR1 is KGHSH, CDR2 LQKENI. Trimming took 6 bases from V and 8 from J; bases not matched to a gene: 7. CDR3 DNA: TGTGCCAGCTCGCGGGACAGGGGTTTATATGAGCAGTTCTTC. Translating it yields CASSRDRGLYEQFF.

The J gene is TRBJ2-5, the V gene TRBV6-5; 9 bases fit TRBD1. The J call may be incorrect, as the DNA end agrees better with TRBJ2-7. The CDR3 is made up of 15 amino acids. Germline V gives CDR1 MNHEY, CDR2 SVGAGI. The CDR3 region has the DNA TGTGCCAGCAGTTACCGCCGGGACAGGGATCGCGAGCAGTACTTC. Its protein is CASSYRRDRDREQYF.

The V gene is TRBV19, the J gene TRBJ2-7; 7 bases align to TRBD1. Germline assignment: CDR1 LNHDA and CDR2 SQIVND (reference sequence). The CDR3 is 13 residues long. V lost 5 bases to trimming and J lost 4 bases; unmatched junction nucleotides: 5. CDR3 sequence reads: CASSQGGGYEQYF. The CDR3 nucleotides are TGTGCCAGTAGTCAAGGGGGCGGGTACGAGCAGTACTTC.

This clone has a single count. The chain joins TRBV5-5 to TRBJ1-4, with D tentatively TRBD1 (5 bases). CDR3 length: 14 residues. CDR1 is SGHKS and CDR2 is YYEKEE in the germline V gene (reference sequence). Trimming shortened V by 6 bases and J by 2 bases, and 11 bases separated the two germline ends. This CDR3 reads CASTPSGTNEKLFF. As DNA, the CDR3 is TGTGCCAGCACCCCATCAGGGACTAATGAAAAACTGTTTTTT.

The chain has TRBV7-9 and TRBJ2-7, with a weak D call TRBD1 (5 bases). The CDR3 is 16 amino acids. CDR1 SEHNR and CDR2 FQNEAQ come from the germline V gene (reference sequence). The V end was cut by 1 base, the J end by 0 bases, with 13 bases between. The CDR3 loop reads CASSLVGRQSSYEQYF. The CDR3 nucleotides are TGTGCCAGCAGCTTAGTGGGGCGTCAGAGCTCCTACGAGCAGTACTTC. The variable domain in full, completed from reference TRBV7-9 and TRBJ2-7, reads DTGVSQNPRHKITKRGQNVTFRCDPISEHNRLYWYRQTLGQGPEFLTYFQNEAQLEKSRLLSDRFSAERPKGSFSTLEIQRTEQGDSAMYLCASSLVGRQSSYEQYFGPGTRLTVT.

The chain is built from TRBV7-9 and TRBJ2-5, with 8 bases that match TRBD1. The CDR3 covers 15 residues. Germline assignment: CDR1 SEHNR and CDR2 FQNEAQ (reference sequence). V lost 4 bases to trimming and J lost 2 bases; unmatched junction nucleotides: 6. The CDR3 nucleotides read TGTGCCAGCAGCTCGACAGGGGCGCTACAAGAGACCCAGTACTTC. This encodes CASSSTGALQETQYF.

The J gene is TRBJ2-7, the V gene TRBV29-1; D is unresolved. The CDR3 is made up of 13 amino acids. CDR1 and CDR2 from the germline V gene are SQVTM and ANQGSEA. The germline V and J ends were trimmed by 5 bases and 1 base, with 12 bases remaining between them. The CDR3 region is CSVIRSESYEQYF. CDR3 bases: TGCAGCGTTATCCGTTCTGAATCCTACGAGCAGTACTTC.

V and J are TRBV11-2 and TRBJ1-2; D possibly corresponds to TRBD1 (5 bases). Trimming took 5 bases from V and 1 from J, leaving 14 bases between them. CDR1 SGHAT and CDR2 FQNNGV come from the germline V gene. This CDR3 contains 15 residues. In DNA, the CDR3 is TGTGCCAGCAGCCCCCAGGGACGAAATAACTATGGCTACACCTTC. Translated, it gives CASSPQGRNNYGYTF.

V and J are TRBV11-3 and TRBJ2-1; D call uncertain. This CDR3 region has 13 residues. The V gene lost 4 bases and the J gene lost 5 bases, with 9 bases spanning the gap. Germline CDR1 reads SGHNT; CDR2 reads YENEEA. The CDR3 loop is CASSSTRNNEQFF. CDR3 nucleotides: TGTGCCAGCAGCTCGACACGGAACAATGAGCAGTTCTTC. The complete variable domain, with remaining parts taken from reference TRBV11-3 and TRBJ2-1, reads EAGVVQSPRYKIIEKKQPVAFWCNPISGHNTLYWYLQNLGQGPELLIRYENEEAVDDSQLPKDRFSAERLKGVDSTLKIQPAELGDSAVYLCASSSTRNNEQFFGPGTRLTVL.

This chain uses TRBV5-1 with TRBJ2-5; 8 bases map to TRBD1. Germline CDR1 SGHRS, CDR2 YFSETQ. The CDR3 is 16 amino acids. With V trimmed by 0 bases and J by 5 bases, 9 bases remained unmatched. CDR3 residues: CASSLAPRGLGETQYF. DNA of the CDR3: TGCGCCAGCAGCTTGGCCCCCAGGGGGCTTGGGGAGACCCAGTACTTC.

The chain links TRBV2 to TRBJ2-3; D is undetermined. This CDR3 contains 15 residues. The germline gives CDR1 SNHLY, CDR2 FYNNEI. V was clipped by 4 bases and J by 0 bases, with 11 bases between them. CDR3: CASSVETTSTDTQYF. As DNA, the CDR3 is TGTGCCAGCAGTGTCGAAACTACGAGCACAGATACGCAGTATTTT.

J is TRBJ1-5 and V is TRBV6-1; D is unclear. There are 14 residues in the CDR3. V was trimmed by 6 bases and J by 6 bases, leaving 15 bases between them. Per the germline V gene, CDR1 is MNHNS and CDR2 is SASEGT. This chain's CDR3 is CASRTGSWGQPQHF. Written as DNA, the CDR3 is TGTGCCAGCAGGACTGGGAGTTGGGGTCAGCCCCAGCATTTT.

The chain has TRBV6-5 and TRBJ2-3; 9 nucleotides line up with TRBD1. V was pared by 4 bases and J by 4 bases, with 6 bases of the junction left unmatched. Germline CDR1 is MNHEY and CDR2 is SVGAGI. This CDR3 spans 15 amino acids. CDR3 nucleotide sequence: TGTGCCAGCAGTTCGGGACAGGGCTCGGCAGATACGCAGTATTTT. Its protein is CASSSGQGSADTQYF.

The sample holds a few counts of this clone. This chain connects TRBV30 to TRBJ1-1; no clear D gene. Germline CDR1 reads GTSNPN; CDR2 reads SVGIG (reference sequence). The CDR3 is 13 residues long. V lost 4 bases to trimming and J lost 0 bases, with 9 bases between them. DNA for the CDR3: TGTGCCTGGAACACGGGTTTGAACACTGAAGCTTTCTTT. This codes for CAWNTGLNTEAFF.

The chain links TRBV18 to TRBJ2-7, with 8 nucleotides matching TRBD1. The V gene's germline CDR1 is KGHSH and CDR2 LQKENI. This CDR3 has 17 amino acids. V dropped 3 bases and J dropped 4; count of bases not matched to a gene: 14. CDR3 in amino acids: CASSPGTGRGSRYEQYF. The CDR3 DNA sequence: TGTGCCAGCTCACCCGGGACAGGCCGGGGTAGCAGATACGAGCAGTACTTC. The full variable domain, in which reference TRBV18 and TRBJ2-7 provide the parts outside the CDR3, is NAGVMQNPRHLVRRRGQEARLRCSPMKGHSHVYWYRQLPEEGLKFMVYLQKENIIDESGMPKERFSAEFPKEGPSILRIQQVVRGDSAAYFCASSPGTGRGSRYEQYFGPGTRLTVT.